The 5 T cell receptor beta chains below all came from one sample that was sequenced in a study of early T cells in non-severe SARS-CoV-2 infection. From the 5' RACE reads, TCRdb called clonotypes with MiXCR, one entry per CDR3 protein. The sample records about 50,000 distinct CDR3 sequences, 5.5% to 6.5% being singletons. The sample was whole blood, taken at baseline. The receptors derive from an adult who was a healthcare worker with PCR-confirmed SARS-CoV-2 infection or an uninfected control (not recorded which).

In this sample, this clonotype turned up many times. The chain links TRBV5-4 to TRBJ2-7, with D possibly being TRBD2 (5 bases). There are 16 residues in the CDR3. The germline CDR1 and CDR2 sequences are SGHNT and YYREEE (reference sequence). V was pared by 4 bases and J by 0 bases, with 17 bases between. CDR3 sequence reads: CASSPPGGGASYEQYF. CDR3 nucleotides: TGTGCCAGCAGCCCCCCCGGTGGAGGAGCCTCCTACGAGCAGTACTTC.

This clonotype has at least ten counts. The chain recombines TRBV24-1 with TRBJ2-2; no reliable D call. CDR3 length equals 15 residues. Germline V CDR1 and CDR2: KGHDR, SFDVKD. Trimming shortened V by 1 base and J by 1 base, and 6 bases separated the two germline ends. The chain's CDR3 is CATSDLRRNTGELFF. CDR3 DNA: TGTGCCACCAGTGATTTACGGAGGAACACCGGGGAGCTGTTTTTT.

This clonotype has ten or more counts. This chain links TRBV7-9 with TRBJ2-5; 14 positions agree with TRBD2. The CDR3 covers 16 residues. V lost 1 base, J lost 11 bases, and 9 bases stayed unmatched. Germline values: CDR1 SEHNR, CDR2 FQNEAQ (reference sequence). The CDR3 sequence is CASSLVSGLAGGQQYF. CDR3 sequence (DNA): TGTGCCAGCAGCTTAGTCTCCGGACTAGCGGGGGGCCAGCAGTACTTC.

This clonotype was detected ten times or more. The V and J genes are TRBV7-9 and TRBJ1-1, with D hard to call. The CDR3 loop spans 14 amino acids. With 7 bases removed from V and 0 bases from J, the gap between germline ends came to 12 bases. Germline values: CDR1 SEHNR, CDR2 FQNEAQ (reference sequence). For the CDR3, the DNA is TGTGCCAGCATCTCCCGGGAGATGAACACTGAAGCTTTCTTT. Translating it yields CASISREMNTEAFF.

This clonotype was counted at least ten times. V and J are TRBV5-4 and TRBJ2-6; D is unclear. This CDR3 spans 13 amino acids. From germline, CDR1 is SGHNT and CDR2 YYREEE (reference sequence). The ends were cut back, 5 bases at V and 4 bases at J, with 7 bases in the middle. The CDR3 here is CASRVGGANVLTF. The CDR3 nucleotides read TGTGCCAGCAGGGTTGGGGGGGCCAACGTCCTGACTTTC.